This T cell receptor (beta chain) appears in the sequencing data of a study of blood T cells in healthy people across ages. CDR1 and CDR2 (germline): SNHLY, FYNNEI. V lost 8 bases and J lost 7, with 11 bases in between. CDR3 length: 12 residues. A second PCR, run for roughly 7 to 12 cycles, used a sample-barcoded 5' primer plus a J-beta primer mix. TCRdb called the 5' RACE reads again in MiXCR, with one record for every CDR3 protein. The sample includes roughly 500,000 distinct CDR3 sequences, roughly 28% seen only once; the top ten take around 18%. The sequence was collected from a woman in her 70s in good health. This chain joins TRBV2 and TRBJ1-4, with D unresolved. The sequencing sample was made of blood. This CDR3 reads CASLRHPEKLFF. For the CDR3, the DNA is TGTGCCAGCCTACGACATCCTGAAAAACTGTTTTTT.